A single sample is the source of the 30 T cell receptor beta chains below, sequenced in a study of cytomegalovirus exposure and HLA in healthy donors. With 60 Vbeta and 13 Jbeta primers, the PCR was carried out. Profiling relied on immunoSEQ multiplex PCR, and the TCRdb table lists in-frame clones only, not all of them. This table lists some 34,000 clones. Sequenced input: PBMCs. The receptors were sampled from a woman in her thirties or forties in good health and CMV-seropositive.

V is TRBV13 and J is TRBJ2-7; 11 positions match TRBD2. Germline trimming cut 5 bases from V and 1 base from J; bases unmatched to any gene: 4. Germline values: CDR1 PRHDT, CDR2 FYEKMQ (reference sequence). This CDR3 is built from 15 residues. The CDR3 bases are TGTGCCAGCAGCGGGGGGACTAGCGGTTCCTACGAGCAGTACTTC. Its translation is CASSGGTSGSYEQYF.

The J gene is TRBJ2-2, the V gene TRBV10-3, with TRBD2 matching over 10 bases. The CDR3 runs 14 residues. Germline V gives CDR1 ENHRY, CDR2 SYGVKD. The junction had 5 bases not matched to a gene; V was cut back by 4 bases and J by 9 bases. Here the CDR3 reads CAISAASGSRELFF. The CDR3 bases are TGTGCCATCAGTGCGGCTAGCGGGAGTCGGGAGCTGTTTTTT.

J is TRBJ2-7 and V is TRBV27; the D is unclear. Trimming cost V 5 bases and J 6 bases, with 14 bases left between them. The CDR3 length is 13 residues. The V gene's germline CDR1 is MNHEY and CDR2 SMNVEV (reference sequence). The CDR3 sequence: CASSPNPASEQYF. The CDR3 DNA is TGTGCCAGCAGTCCAAATCCAGCGAGCGAGCAGTACTTC.

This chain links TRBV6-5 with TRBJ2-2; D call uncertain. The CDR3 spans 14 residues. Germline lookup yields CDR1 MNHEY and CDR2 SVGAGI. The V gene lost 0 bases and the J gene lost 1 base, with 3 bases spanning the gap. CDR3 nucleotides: TGTGCCAGCAGTTACTCGCGGAACACCGGGGAGCTGTTTTTT. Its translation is CASSYSRNTGELFF.

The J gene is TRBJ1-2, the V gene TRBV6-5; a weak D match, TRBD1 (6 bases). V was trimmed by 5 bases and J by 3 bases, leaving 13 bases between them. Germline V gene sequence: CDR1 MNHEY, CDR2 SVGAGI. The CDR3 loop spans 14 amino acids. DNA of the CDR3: TGTGCCAGCAGTCGGACAGTGACATACTATGGCTACACCTTC. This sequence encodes CASSRTVTYYGYTF.

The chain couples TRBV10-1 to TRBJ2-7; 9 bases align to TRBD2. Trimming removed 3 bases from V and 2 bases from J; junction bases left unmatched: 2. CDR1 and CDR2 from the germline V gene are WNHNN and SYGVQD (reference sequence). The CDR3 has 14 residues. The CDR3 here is CASSEAGGPYEQYF. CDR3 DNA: TGCGCCAGCAGTGAAGCGGGAGGACCCTACGAGCAGTACTTC.

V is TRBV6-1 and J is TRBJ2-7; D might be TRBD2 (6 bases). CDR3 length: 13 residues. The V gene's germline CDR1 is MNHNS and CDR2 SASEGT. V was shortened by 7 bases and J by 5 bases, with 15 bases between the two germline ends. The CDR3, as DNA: TGTGCCAGCAAGGTAGCAGGGAGGAACGAGCAGTACTTC. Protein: CASKVAGRNEQYF.

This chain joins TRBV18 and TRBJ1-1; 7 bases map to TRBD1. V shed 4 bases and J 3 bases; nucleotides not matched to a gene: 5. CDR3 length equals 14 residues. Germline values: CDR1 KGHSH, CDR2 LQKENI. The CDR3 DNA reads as TGTGCCAGCTCACTCAGGGACAGCTACACTGAAGCTTTCTTT. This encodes CASSLRDSYTEAFF.

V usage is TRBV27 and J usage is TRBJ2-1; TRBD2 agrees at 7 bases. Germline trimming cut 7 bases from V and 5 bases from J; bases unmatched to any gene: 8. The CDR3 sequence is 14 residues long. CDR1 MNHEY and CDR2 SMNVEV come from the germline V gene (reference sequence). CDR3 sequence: CASNGGGLDNEQFF. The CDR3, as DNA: TGTGCCAGCAATGGGGGGGGTTTGGACAATGAGCAGTTCTTC.

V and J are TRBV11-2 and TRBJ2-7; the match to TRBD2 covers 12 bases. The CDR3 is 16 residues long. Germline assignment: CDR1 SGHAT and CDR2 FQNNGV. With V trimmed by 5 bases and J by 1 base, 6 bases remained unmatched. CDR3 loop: CASSLRTSGESYEQYF. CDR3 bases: TGTGCCAGCAGCCTTCGGACTAGCGGGGAATCCTACGAGCAGTACTTC.

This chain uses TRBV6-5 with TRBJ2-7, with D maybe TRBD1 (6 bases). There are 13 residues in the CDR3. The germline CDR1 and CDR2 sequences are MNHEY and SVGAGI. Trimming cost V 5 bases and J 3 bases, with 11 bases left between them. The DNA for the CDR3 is TGTGCCAGCAGTAGGGACAAGAGCTACGAGCAGTACTTC. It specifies CASSRDKSYEQYF.

CDR3 in amino acids: CASSSRTSGPEVQYF. The CDR3 bases are TGTGCCAGTAGTAGTAGGACTAGCGGGCCCGAGGTGCAGTATTTT. This rearrangement joins TRBV19 to TRBJ2-3; 11 nucleotides agree with TRBD2. Germline V gene sequence: CDR1 LNHDA, CDR2 SQIVND (reference sequence). The CDR3 length is 15 residues. J was trimmed by 11 bases and V by 4 bases; bases with no gene match: 11.

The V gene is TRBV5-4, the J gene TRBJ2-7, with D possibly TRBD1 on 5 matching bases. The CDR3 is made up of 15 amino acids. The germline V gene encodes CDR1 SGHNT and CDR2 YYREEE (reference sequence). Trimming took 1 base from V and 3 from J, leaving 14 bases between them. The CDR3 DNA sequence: TGTGCCAGCAGCTTGTACACCCAGGGAATCTACGAGCAGTACTTC. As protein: CASSLYTQGIYEQYF.

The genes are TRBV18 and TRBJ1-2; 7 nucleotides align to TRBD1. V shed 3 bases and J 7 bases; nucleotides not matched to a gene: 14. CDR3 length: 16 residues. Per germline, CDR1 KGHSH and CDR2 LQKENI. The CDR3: CASSPSGTDRMFGYTF. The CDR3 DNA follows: TGTGCCAGCTCACCCTCCGGGACAGACCGAATGTTTGGCTACACCTTC.

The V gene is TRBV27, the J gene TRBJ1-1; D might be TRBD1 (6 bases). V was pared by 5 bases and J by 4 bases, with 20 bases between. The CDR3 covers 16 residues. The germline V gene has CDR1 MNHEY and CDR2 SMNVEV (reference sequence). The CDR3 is CASSLRPRGIGTEAFF. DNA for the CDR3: TGTGCCAGCAGTCTCCGGCCCAGGGGAATTGGCACTGAAGCTTTCTTT.

In DNA, the CDR3 is TGTGCCAGCAGCGGCGGACAGGGCCTTTATGGCTACACCTTC. It is translated as CASSGGQGLYGYTF. The chain recombines TRBV7-2 with TRBJ1-2; 8 bases are shared with TRBD1. Trimming at V came to 5 bases and at J to 5 bases, leaving 7 bases not matched to a gene. CDR1 and CDR2 from the germline V gene are SGHTA and FQGNSA. This CDR3 spans 14 amino acids.

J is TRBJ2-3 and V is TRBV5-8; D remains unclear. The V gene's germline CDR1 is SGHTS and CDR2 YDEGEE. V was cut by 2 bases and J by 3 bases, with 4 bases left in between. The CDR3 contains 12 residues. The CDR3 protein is CASSFSTDTQYF. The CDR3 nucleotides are TGTGCCAGCAGCTTTAGTACAGATACGCAGTATTTT.

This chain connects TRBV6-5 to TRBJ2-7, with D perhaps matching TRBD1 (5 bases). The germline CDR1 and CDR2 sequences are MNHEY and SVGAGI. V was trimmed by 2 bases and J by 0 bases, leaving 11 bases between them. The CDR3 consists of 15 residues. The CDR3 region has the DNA TGTGCCAGCAGTTACGCAGGGCGAGACTCCTACGAGCAGTACTTC. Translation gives CASSYAGRDSYEQYF.

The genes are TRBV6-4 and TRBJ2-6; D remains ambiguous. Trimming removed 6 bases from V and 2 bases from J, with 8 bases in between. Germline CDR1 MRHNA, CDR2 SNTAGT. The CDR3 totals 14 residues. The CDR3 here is CASRPEAGANVLTF. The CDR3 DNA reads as TGTGCCAGCAGACCTGAGGCTGGGGCCAACGTCCTGACTTTC.

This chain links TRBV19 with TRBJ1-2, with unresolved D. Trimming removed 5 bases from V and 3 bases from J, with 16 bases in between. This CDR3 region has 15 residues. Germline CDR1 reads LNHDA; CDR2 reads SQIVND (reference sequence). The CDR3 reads CASSPRGGLDYGYTF. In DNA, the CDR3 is TGTGCCAGTAGTCCACGCGGAGGGTTGGACTATGGCTACACCTTC.

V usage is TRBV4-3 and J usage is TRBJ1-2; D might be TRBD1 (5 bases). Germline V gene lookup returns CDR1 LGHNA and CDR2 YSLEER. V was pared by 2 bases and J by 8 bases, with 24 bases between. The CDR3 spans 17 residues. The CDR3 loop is CASSQLPVTAMNSGYTF. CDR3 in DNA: TGCGCCAGCAGCCAACTCCCAGTGACAGCCATGAACAGCGGCTACACCTTC.

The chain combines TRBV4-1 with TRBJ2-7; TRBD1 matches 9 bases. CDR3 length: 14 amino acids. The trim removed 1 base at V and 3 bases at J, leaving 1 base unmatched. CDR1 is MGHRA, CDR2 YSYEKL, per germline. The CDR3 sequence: CASSQAGQGYEQYF. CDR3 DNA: TGCGCCAGCAGCCAAGCGGGACAGGGCTACGAGCAGTACTTC.

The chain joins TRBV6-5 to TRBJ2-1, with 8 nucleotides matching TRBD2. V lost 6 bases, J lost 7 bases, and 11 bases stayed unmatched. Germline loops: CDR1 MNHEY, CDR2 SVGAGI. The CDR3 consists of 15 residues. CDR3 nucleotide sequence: TGTGCCAGCAGGCTCCTAGCGGGCATCGGGAATGAGCAGTTCTTC. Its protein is CASRLLAGIGNEQFF.

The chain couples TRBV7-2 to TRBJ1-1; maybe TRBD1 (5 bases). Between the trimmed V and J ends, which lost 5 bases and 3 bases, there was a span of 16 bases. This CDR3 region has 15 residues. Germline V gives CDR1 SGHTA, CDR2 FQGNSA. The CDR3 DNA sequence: TGTGCCAGCAGCGAGGTTAGGGGTAGGTACACTGAAGCTTTCTTT. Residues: CASSEVRGRYTEAFF.

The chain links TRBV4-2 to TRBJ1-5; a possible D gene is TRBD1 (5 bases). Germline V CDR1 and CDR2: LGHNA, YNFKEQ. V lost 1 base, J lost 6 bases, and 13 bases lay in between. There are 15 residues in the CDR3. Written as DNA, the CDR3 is TGTGCCAGCAGCCAAGGGGCGAGGCAGGGTCAGCCCCAGCATTTT. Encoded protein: CASSQGARQGQPQHF.

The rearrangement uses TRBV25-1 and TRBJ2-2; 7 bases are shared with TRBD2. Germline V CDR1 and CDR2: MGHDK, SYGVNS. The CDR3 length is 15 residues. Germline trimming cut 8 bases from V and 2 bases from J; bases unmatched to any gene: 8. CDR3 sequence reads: CASSLGGYNTGELFF. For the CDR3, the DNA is TGTGCCAGCTCTCTGGGAGGGTATAACACCGGGGAGCTGTTTTTT.

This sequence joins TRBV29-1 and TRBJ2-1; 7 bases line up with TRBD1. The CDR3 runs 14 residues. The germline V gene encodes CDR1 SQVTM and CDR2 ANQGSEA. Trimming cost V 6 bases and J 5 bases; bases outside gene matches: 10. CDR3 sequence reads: CSVLRTGSDNEQFF. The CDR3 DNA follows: TGCAGCGTCCTCCGGACAGGTTCCGACAATGAGCAGTTCTTC.

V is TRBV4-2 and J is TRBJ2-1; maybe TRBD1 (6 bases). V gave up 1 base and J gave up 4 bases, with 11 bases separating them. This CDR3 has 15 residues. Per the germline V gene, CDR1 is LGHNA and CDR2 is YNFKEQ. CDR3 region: CASSQGRGRYNEQFF. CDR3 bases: TGTGCCAGCAGCCAAGGCAGGGGTCGATACAATGAGCAGTTCTTC.

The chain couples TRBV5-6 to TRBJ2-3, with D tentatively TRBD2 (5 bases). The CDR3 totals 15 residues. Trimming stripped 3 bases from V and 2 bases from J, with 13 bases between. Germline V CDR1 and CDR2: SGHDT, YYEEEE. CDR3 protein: CASSYGLRNTDTQYF. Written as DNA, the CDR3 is TGTGCCAGCAGCTATGGACTTAGGAACACAGATACGCAGTATTTT.

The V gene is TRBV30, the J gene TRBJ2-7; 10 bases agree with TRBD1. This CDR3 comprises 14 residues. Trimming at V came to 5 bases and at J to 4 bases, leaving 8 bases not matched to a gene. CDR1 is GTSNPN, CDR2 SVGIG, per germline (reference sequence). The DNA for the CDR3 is TGTGCCTGGGAATCCGGGACAGGGGTTTACGAGCAGTACTTC. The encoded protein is CAWESGTGVYEQYF.